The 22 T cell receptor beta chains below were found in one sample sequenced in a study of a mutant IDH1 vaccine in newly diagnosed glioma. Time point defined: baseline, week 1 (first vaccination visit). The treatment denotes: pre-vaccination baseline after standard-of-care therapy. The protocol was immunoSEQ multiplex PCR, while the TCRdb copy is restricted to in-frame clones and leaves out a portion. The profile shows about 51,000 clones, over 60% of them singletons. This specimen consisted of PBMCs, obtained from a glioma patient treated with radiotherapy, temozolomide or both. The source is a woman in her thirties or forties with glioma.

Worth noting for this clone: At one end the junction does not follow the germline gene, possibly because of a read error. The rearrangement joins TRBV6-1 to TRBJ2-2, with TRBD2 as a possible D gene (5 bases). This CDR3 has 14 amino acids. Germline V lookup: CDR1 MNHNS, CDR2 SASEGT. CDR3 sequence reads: CASSEGRFPGELFF. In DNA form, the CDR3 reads TGTGCCAGCAGTGAAGGGAGGTTTCCCGGGGAGTTGTTTTTT.

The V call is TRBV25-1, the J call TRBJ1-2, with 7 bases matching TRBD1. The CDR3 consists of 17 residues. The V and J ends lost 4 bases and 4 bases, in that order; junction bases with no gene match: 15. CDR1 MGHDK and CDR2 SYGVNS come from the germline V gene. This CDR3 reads CASSGQGGIPPFYGYTF. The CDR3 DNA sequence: TGTGCCAGCAGTGGACAGGGAGGGATACCTCCGTTCTATGGCTACACCTTC.

The CDR3 reads CAWNVQGASSPLHF. CDR3 DNA sequence: TGTGCCTGGAACGTACAGGGGGCGAGTTCACCCCTCCACTTT. The chain employs TRBV30 and TRBJ1-6; 9 nucleotides match TRBD1. The CDR3 runs to 14 residues. Trimming cost V 4 bases and J 9 bases; bases outside gene matches: 7. CDR1 is GTSNPN, CDR2 SVGIG, per germline (reference sequence).

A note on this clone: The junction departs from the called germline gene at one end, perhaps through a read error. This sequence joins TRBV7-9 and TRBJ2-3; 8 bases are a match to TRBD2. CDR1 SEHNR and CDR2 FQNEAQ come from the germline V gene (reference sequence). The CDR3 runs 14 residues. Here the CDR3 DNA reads TGTGCCAGCACCTTACCGGGGGGGGCAGATACGCAGTATTTT. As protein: CASTLPGGADTQYF.

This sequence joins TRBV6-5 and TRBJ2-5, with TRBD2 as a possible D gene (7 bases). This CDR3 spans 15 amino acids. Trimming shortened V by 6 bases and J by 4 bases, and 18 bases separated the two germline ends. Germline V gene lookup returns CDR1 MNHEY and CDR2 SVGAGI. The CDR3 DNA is TGTGCCAGCAGCCCCCAAAGGGGGGGCGGAGAGACCCAGTACTTC. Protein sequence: CASSPQRGGGETQYF.

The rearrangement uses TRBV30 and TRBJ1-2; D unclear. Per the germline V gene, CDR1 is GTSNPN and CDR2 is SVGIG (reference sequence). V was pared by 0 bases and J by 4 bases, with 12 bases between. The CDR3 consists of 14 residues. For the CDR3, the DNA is TGTGCCTGGAGTGTACGGGAGTCGATCTATGGCTACACCTTC. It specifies CAWSVRESIYGYTF.

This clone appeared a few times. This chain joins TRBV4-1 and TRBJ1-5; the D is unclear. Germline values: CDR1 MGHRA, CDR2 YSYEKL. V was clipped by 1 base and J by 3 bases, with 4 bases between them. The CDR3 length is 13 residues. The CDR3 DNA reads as TGCGCCAGCAGCCAAGGTGTCAATCAGCCCCAGCATTTT. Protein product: CASSQGVNQPQHF.

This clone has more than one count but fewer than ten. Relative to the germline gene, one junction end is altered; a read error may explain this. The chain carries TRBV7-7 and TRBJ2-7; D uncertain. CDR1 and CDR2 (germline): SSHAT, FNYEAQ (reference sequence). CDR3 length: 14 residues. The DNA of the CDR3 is TGTGCTAGCAGCTTAGGCCAGAACTCCTACGAGCAGTACTTC. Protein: CASSLGQNSYEQYF.

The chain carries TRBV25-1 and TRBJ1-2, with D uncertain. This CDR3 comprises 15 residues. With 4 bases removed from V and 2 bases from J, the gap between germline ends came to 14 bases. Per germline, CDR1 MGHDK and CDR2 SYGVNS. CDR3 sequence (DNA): TGTGCCAGCAGTGCGGAGGTCGGAGCAAACTATGGCTACACCTTC. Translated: CASSAEVGANYGYTF.

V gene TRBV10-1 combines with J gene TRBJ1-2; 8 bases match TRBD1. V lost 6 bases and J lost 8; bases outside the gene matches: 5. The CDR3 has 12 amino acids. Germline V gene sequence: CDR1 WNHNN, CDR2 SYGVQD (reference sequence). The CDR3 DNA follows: TGCGCCAGCAGCCAGGACAGGGTCGGCTACACCTTC. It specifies CASSQDRVGYTF.

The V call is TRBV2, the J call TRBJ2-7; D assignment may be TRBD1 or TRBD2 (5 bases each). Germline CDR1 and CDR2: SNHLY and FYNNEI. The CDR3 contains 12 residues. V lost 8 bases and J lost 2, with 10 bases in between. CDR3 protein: CASLGPAYEQYF. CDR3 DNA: TGTGCCAGCCTGGGACCAGCCTACGAGCAGTACTTC.

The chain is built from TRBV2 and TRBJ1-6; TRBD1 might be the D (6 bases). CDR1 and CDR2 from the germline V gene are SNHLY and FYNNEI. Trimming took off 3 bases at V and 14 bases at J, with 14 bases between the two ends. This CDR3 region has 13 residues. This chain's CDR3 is CASSEGGPRALHF. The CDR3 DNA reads TGTGCCAGCAGTGAGGGGGGCCCGAGAGCCCTCCACTTT.

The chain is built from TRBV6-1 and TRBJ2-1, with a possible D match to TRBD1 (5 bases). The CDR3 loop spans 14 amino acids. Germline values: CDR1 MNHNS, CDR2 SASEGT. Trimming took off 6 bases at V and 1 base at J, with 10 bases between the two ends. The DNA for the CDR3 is TGTGCCAGCAGGGACACCGGTTCCTACAATGAGCAGTTCTTC. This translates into CASRDTGSYNEQFF.

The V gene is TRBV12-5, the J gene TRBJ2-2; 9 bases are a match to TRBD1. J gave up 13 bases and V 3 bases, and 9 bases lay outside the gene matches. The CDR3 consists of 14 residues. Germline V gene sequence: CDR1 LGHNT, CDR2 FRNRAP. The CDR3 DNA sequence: TGTGCTAGTGGTTTATCCGACAGGGGGGGGTTGCTGTTTTTT. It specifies CASGLSDRGGLLFF.

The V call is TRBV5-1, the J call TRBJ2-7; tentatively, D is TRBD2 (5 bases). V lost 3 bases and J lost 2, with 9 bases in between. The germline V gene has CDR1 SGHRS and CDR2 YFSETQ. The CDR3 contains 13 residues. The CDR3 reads CASSSGETYEQYF. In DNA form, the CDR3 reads TGCGCCAGCAGCTCCGGGGAAACCTACGAGCAGTACTTC.

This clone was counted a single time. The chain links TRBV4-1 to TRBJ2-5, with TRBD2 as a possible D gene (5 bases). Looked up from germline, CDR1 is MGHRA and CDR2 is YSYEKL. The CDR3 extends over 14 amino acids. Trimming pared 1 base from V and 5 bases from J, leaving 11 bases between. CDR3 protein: CASSQGGSTETQYF. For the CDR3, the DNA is TGCGCCAGCAGCCAAGGAGGGTCGACGGAGACCCAGTACTTC.

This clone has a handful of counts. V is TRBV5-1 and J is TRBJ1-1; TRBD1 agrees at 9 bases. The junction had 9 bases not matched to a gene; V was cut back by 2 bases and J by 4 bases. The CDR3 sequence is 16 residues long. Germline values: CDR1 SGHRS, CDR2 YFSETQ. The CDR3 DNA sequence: TGCGCCAGCAGCTTTGGGACAGGGAGGATGGGCACTGAAGCTTTCTTT. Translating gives CASSFGTGRMGTEAFF.

The CDR3 DNA is TGTGCCAGCAGGCCCTGGGGGGGGACCTACAATGAGCAGTTCTTC. Protein: CASRPWGGTYNEQFF. The chain links TRBV2 to TRBJ2-1, with 7 bases matching TRBD2. CDR3 length equals 15 residues. The junction had 7 bases not matched to a gene; V was cut back by 6 bases and J by 2 bases. From germline, CDR1 is SNHLY and CDR2 FYNNEI.

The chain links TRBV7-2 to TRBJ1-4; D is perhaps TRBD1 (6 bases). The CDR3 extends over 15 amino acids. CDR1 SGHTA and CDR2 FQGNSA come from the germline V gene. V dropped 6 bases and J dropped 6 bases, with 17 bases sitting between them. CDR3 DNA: TGTGCCAGCAGGACCACAGGGTTAGGGTATGAAAAACTGTTTTTT. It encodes CASRTTGLGYEKLFF.

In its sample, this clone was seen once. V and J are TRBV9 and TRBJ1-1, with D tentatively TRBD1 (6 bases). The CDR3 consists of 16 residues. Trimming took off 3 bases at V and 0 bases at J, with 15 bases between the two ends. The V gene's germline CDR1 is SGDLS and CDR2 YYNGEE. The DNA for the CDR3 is TGTGCCAGCAGCGCCAGGGGAGGCAGCATGAACACTGAAGCTTTCTTT. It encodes CASSARGGSMNTEAFF.

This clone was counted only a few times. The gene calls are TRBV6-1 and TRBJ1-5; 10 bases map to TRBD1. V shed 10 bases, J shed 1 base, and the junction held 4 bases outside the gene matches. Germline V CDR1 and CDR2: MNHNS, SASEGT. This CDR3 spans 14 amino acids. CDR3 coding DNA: TGTGCCACCGGACAGGGGGGGAGCAATCAGCCCCAGCATTTT. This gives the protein CATGQGGSNQPQHF.

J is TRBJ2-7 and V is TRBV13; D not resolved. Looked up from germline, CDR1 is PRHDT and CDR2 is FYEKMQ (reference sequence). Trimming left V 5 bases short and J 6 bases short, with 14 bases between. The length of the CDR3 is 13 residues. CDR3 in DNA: TGTGCCAGCAGCCGAGCATCCGAAGCCGAGCAGTACTTC. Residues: CASSRASEAEQYF.